This T cell receptor (beta chain) is from a study of Graves' ophthalmopathy and Graves' hyperthyroidism. Whole-study results and caveats: The model predicted ophthalmopathy progression with 60% to 71% sensitivity and around 72% specificity.

This clonotype showed up many times. Its antigen remains unidentified. Investigators amplified TCR beta CDR3 regions from RNA transcripts. First-round RT-PCR relied on HTBI primers, and a second-round multiplex PCR came next. Via MiXCR, TCRdb re-called the multiplex PCR reads, giving one row per CDR3 protein. The table records approximately 160,000 distinct CDR3 sequences, 30% to 45% of them present only once. Isolation of PBMCs was performed using roughly 10 ml of fresh peripheral blood. The sequenced sample consisted of peripheral blood. The TCR was taken from a woman aged 40-49 years with Graves' ophthalmopathy.

CDR3 protein: CASQSFYEQYF. The DNA of the CDR3 is TGTGCCAGCCAAAGTTTCTACGAGCAGTACTTC. The chain employs TRBV12-3 or TRBV12-4 and TRBJ2-7, with D hard to call. The CDR3 runs 11 residues. Trimming stripped 8 bases from V and 3 bases from J, with 8 bases between.